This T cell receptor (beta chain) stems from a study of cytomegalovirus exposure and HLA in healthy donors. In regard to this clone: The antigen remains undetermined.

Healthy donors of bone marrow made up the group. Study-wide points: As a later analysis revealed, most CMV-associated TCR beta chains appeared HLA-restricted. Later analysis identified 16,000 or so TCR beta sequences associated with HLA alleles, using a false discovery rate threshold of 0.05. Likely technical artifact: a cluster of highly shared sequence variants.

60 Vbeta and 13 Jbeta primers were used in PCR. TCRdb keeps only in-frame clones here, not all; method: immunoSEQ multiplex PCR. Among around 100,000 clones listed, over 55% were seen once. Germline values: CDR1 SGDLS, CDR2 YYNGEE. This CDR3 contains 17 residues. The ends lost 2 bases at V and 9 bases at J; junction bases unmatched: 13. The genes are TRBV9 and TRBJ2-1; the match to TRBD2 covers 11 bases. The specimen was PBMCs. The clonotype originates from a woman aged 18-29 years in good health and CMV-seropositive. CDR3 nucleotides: TGTGCCAGCAGCGTGGACCGACTAACTAGCGGGAGACTTGAGCAGTTCTTC. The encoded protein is CASSVDRLTSGRLEQFF.